A selection of T cell receptor beta chains follows, all from one sample in a study of blood T cell repertoires in COVID-19. TCRdb keeps only in-frame clones here, not all; method: immunoSEQ multiplex PCR. The sample carries 300,000 or so clones, around nine tenths recorded once. Material: PBMCs or T cells enriched from blood (not recorded which). These receptor sequences come from a woman younger than 45 who had recovered from COVID-19. CDR3s include the opening cysteine and the closing phenylalanine or tryptophan. Fields, in order: clone size, D gene, J gene, V gene, CDR3 protein, CDR3 DNA. The D gene is left open where the match is weak. Clone size is shown for a subset of rows, as once, few, many or a class of expanded clone.

clone size: .
D gene: .
J gene: TRBJ1-1
V gene: TRBV9
CDR3 protein: CASSALNTEAFF
CDR3 DNA: TGTGCCAGCAGCGCTCTAAACACTGAAGCTTTCTTT

clone size: once
D gene: TRBD2
J gene: TRBJ2-1
V gene: TRBV18
CDR3 protein: CASSPLPGGSSYNEQFF
CDR3 DNA: TGTGCCAGCTCACCACTGCCAGGCGGGAGCTCCTACAATGAGCAGTTCTTC

clone size: .
D gene: .
J gene: TRBJ1-1
V gene: TRBV6-6
CDR3 protein: CASGRTEAFF
CDR3 DNA: TGTGCCAGCGGGCGCACTGAAGCTTTCTTT

clone size: .
D gene: TRBD1
J gene: TRBJ1-1
V gene: TRBV7-9
CDR3 protein: CASSRPTGLLNTEAFF
CDR3 DNA: TGTGCCAGCAGCCGGCCGACAGGGCTTTTGAACACTGAAGCTTTCTTT

clone size: .
D gene: .
J gene: TRBJ2-7
V gene: TRBV24-1
CDR3 protein: CATSDLRGLRYEQYF
CDR3 DNA: TGTGCCACCAGTGATTTAAGGGGCTTAAGGTACGAGCAGTACTTC

clone size: .
D gene: TRBD2
J gene: TRBJ2-3
V gene: TRBV30
CDR3 protein: CAHRTSRFADTQYF
CDR3 DNA: TGTGCCCATAGGACTAGCAGGTTCGCAGATACGCAGTATTTT

clone size: .
D gene: .
J gene: TRBJ2-7
V gene: TRBV18
CDR3 protein: CASSPGQGQYEQYF
CDR3 DNA: TGTGCCAGCTCACCAGGGCAGGGCCAGTACGAGCAGTACTTC

clone size: .
D gene: TRBD2
J gene: TRBJ2-5
V gene: TRBV28
CDR3 protein: CASSLTSGRAPKGTQYF
CDR3 DNA: TGTGCCAGCAGTTTAACTAGCGGGAGGGCCCCAAAGGGGACCCAGTACTTC

clone size: .
D gene: .
J gene: TRBJ2-3
V gene: TRBV9
CDR3 protein: CASSALASTDTQYF
CDR3 DNA: TGTGCCAGCAGCGCGCTAGCGAGCACAGATACGCAGTATTTT

clone size: .
D gene: TRBD1
J gene: TRBJ2-1
V gene: TRBV9
CDR3 protein: CASSDPPGTAYNEQFF
CDR3 DNA: TGTGCCAGCAGCGACCCCCCGGGGACAGCCTACAATGAGCAGTTCTTC

clone size: .
D gene: .
J gene: TRBJ1-1
V gene: TRBV12-5
CDR3 protein: CASAPGSLTEAFF
CDR3 DNA: TGTGCTAGTGCCCCTGGGAGTCTCACTGAAGCTTTCTTT

clone size: .
D gene: .
J gene: TRBJ1-5
V gene: TRBV6-5
CDR3 protein: CASSYPHYQPQHF
CDR3 DNA: TGTGCCAGCAGTTACCCCCACTATCAGCCCCAGCATTTT

clone size: .
D gene: .
J gene: TRBJ1-1
V gene: TRBV4-1
CDR3 protein: CASSQGVNSEAFF
CDR3 DNA: TGCGCCAGCAGCCAAGGTGTAAATTCTGAAGCTTTCTTT

clone size: .
D gene: .
J gene: TRBJ2-1
V gene: TRBV19
CDR3 protein: CASSPRGSSGYNEQFF
CDR3 DNA: TGTGCCAGTAGTCCGAGGGGGTCTAGCGGCTACAATGAGCAGTTCTTC

clone size: .
D gene: .
J gene: TRBJ2-3
V gene: TRBV7-2
CDR3 protein: CASSLGVAPSTDTQYF
CDR3 DNA: TGTGCCAGCAGCTTAGGGGTAGCTCCTAGCACAGATACGCAGTATTTT

clone size: .
D gene: .
J gene: TRBJ2-1
V gene: TRBV18
CDR3 protein: CASSPPSLHNSNEQFF
CDR3 DNA: TGTGCCAGCTCACCACCGTCACTACATAACTCCAATGAGCAGTTCTTC

clone size: .
D gene: .
J gene: TRBJ1-4
V gene: TRBV6-5
CDR3 protein: CASTDNGGNEKLFF
CDR3 DNA: TGTGCCAGCACCGACAACGGGGGTAATGAAAAACTGTTTTTT

clone size: .
D gene: TRBD1
J gene: TRBJ2-7
V gene: TRBV6-5
CDR3 protein: CASSPGTGSYEQYF
CDR3 DNA: TGTGCCAGCAGCCCCGGGACAGGGAGCTACGAGCAGTACTTC

clone size: .
D gene: .
J gene: TRBJ2-7
V gene: TRBV27
CDR3 protein: CASSQEEAGSYEQYF
CDR3 DNA: TGTGCCAGCAGTCAGGAAGAAGCGGGCTCCTACGAGCAGTACTTC

clone size: once
D gene: .
J gene: TRBJ1-1
V gene: TRBV7-9
CDR3 protein: CASSLVGGDAEAFF
CDR3 DNA: TGTGCCAGCAGCTTAGTTGGAGGGGACGCTGAAGCTTTCTTT

clone size: .
D gene: TRBD2
J gene: TRBJ2-7
V gene: TRBV6-5
CDR3 protein: CASYHLAGGGYEQYF
CDR3 DNA: TGTGCCAGCTATCACCTAGCGGGAGGGGGCTACGAGCAGTACTTC

clone size: .
D gene: TRBD2
J gene: TRBJ2-7
V gene: TRBV4-1
CDR3 protein: CASSPGGSYEQYF
CDR3 DNA: TGCGCCAGCTCCCCGGGGGGCTCCTACGAGCAGTACTTC

clone size: once
D gene: TRBD1
J gene: TRBJ1-5
V gene: TRBV28
CDR3 protein: CASSPGTEEINQPQHF
CDR3 DNA: TGTGCCAGCAGTCCCGGGACAGAGGAGATAAATCAGCCCCAGCATTTT

clone size: .
D gene: TRBD2
J gene: TRBJ2-1
V gene: TRBV11-3
CDR3 protein: CASSLGRLAGEDEQFF
CDR3 DNA: TGTGCCAGCAGCTTAGGTAGACTAGCGGGAGAAGATGAGCAGTTCTTC

clone size: .
D gene: .
J gene: TRBJ2-1
V gene: TRBV5-6
CDR3 protein: CASSLAPNEQFF
CDR3 DNA: TGTGCCAGCAGCTTGGCTCCGAATGAGCAGTTCTTC

clone size: .
D gene: TRBD2
J gene: TRBJ2-7
V gene: TRBV25-1
CDR3 protein: CASSGPGTSLYEQYF
CDR3 DNA: TGTGCCAGCAGTGGACCCGGGACTAGTCTTTACGAGCAGTACTTC

clone size: few
D gene: TRBD1
J gene: TRBJ1-4
V gene: TRBV30
CDR3 protein: CAWSVRQGDEKLFF
CDR3 DNA: TGTGCCTGGAGTGTGAGACAGGGGGACGAAAAACTGTTTTTT

clone size: .
D gene: .
J gene: TRBJ2-7
V gene: TRBV7-2
CDR3 protein: CASSLGQVYEQYF
CDR3 DNA: TGTGCCAGCAGCTTAGGACAAGTCTACGAGCAGTACTTC

clone size: .
D gene: .
J gene: TRBJ1-1
V gene: TRBV6-5
CDR3 protein: CASSSKDWRAFF
CDR3 DNA: TGTGCCAGCAGTAGTAAGGACTGGCGAGCTTTCTTT

clone size: .
D gene: TRBD1
J gene: TRBJ1-1
V gene: TRBV6-5
CDR3 protein: CASNRQGRNTEAFF
CDR3 DNA: TGTGCCAGCAACCGACAGGGGAGGAACACTGAAGCTTTCTTT

clone size: .
D gene: TRBD2
J gene: TRBJ2-7
V gene: TRBV15
CDR3 protein: CATSKIALAGLTYEQYF
CDR3 DNA: TGTGCCACCAGCAAAATTGCCCTAGCGGGACTAACCTACGAGCAGTACTTC

clone size: .
D gene: .
J gene: TRBJ1-6
V gene: TRBV23-1
CDR3 protein: CASRDSLEGNSPLHF
CDR3 DNA: TGCGCCAGCAGGGACAGCCTTGAGGGAAATTCACCCCTCCACTTT

clone size: .
D gene: .
J gene: TRBJ1-6
V gene: TRBV12-3/TRBV12-4
CDR3 protein: CASSSQWNSPLHF
CDR3 DNA: TGTGCCAGCAGTTCCCAGTGGAATTCACCCCTCCACTTT

clone size: .
D gene: TRBD1
J gene: TRBJ1-5
V gene: TRBV5-1
CDR3 protein: CASSWGTGGSNQPQHF
CDR3 DNA: TGCGCCAGCAGCTGGGGGACAGGGGGCAGCAATCAGCCCCAGCATTTT

clone size: .
D gene: TRBD1
J gene: TRBJ2-1
V gene: TRBV14
CDR3 protein: CASGDSSYNEQFF
CDR3 DNA: TGTGCCAGCGGGGACAGCTCCTACAATGAGCAGTTCTTC

clone size: few
D gene: .
J gene: TRBJ1-2
V gene: TRBV6-2/TRBV6-3
CDR3 protein: CASSNPGVYGYTF
CDR3 DNA: TGTGCCAGCAGTAATCCCGGGGTCTATGGCTACACCTTC

clone size: .
D gene: .
J gene: TRBJ2-5
V gene: TRBV6-2/TRBV6-3
CDR3 protein: CASSSGSRVETQYF
CDR3 DNA: TGTGCCAGCAGTAGCGGAAGCCGGGTCGAGACCCAGTACTTC

clone size: .
D gene: .
J gene: TRBJ1-1
V gene: TRBV28
CDR3 protein: CASSWMGLHTEAFF
CDR3 DNA: TGTGCCAGCAGCTGGATGGGACTGCACACTGAAGCTTTCTTT

clone size: .
D gene: .
J gene: TRBJ1-1
V gene: TRBV18
CDR3 protein: CASSPMRQRSDTEAFF
CDR3 DNA: TGTGCCAGCTCACCAATGAGGCAGCGGAGCGACACTGAAGCTTTCTTT

clone size: .
D gene: .
J gene: TRBJ2-7
V gene: TRBV28
CDR3 protein: CASSLTAFEQYF
CDR3 DNA: TGTGCCAGCAGTTTAACAGCCTTCGAGCAGTACTTC

clone size: .
D gene: TRBD2
J gene: TRBJ2-1
V gene: TRBV5-4
CDR3 protein: CASSLETSGTRSYNEQFF
CDR3 DNA: TGTGCCAGCAGCTTGGAGACTAGCGGGACCCGCTCCTACAATGAGCAGTTCTTC

clone size: .
D gene: TRBD2
J gene: TRBJ2-7
V gene: TRBV6-2/TRBV6-3
CDR3 protein: CASSYSTSGGDYEQYF
CDR3 DNA: TGTGCCAGCAGTTATTCCACTAGCGGGGGAGACTACGAGCAGTACTTC

clone size: once
D gene: .
J gene: TRBJ1-1
V gene: TRBV5-4
CDR3 protein: CASSANQGFTEAFF
CDR3 DNA: TGTGCCAGCAGCGCAAATCAGGGATTCACTGAAGCTTTCTTT

clone size: .
D gene: .
J gene: TRBJ2-7
V gene: TRBV27
CDR3 protein: CASRKTVYEQYF
CDR3 DNA: TGTGCCAGCAGGAAGACAGTCTACGAGCAGTACTTC

clone size: .
D gene: .
J gene: TRBJ2-5
V gene: TRBV5-6
CDR3 protein: CASRRRETQYF
CDR3 DNA: TGTGCCAGCAGAAGGAGAGAGACCCAGTACTTC

clone size: once
D gene: .
J gene: TRBJ2-1
V gene: TRBV2
CDR3 protein: CASRGGTDKSYNEQFF
CDR3 DNA: TGTGCCAGCAGAGGGGGGACAGACAAATCCTACAATGAGCAGTTCTTC

clone size: .
D gene: .
J gene: TRBJ1-1
V gene: TRBV28
CDR3 protein: CASSSPYRNTEAFF
CDR3 DNA: TGTGCCAGCAGTTCCCCTTACAGGAACACTGAAGCTTTCTTT

clone size: .
D gene: TRBD2
J gene: TRBJ2-3
V gene: TRBV28
CDR3 protein: CASSLVAGAGTDTQYF
CDR3 DNA: TGTGCCAGCAGTCTCGTAGCGGGAGCTGGTACAGATACGCAGTATTTT